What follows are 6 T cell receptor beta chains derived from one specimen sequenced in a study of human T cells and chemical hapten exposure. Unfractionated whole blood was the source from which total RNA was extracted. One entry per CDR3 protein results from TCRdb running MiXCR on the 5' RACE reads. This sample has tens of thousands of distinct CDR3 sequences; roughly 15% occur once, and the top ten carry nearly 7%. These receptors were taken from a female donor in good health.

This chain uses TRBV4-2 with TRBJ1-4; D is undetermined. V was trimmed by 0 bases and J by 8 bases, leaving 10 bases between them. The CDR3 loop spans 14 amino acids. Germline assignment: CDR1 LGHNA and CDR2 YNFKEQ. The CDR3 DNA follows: TGTGCCAGCAGCCAAGAGGTGCCCAGGGAAAAACTGTTTTTT. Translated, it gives CASSQEVPREKLFF.

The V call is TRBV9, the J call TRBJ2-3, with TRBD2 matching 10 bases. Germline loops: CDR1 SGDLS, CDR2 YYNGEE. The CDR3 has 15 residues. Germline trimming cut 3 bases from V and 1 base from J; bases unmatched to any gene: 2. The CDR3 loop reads CASSEGLARTDTQYF. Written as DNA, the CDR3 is TGTGCCAGCAGCGAGGGACTAGCGCGCACAGATACGCAGTATTTT. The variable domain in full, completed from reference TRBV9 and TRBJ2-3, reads DSGVTQTPKHLITATGQRVTLRCSPRSGDLSVYWYQQSLDQGLQFLIQYYNGEERAKGNILERFSAQQFPDLHSELNLSSLELGDSALYFCASSEGLARTDTQYFGPGTRLTVL.

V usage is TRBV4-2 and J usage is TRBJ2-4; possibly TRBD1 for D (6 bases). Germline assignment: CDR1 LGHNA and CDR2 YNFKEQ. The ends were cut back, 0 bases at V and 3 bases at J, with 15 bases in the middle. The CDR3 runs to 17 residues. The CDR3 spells CASSQEPQAGDKNIQYF. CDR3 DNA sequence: TGTGCCAGCAGCCAAGAACCACAGGCAGGGGACAAAAACATTCAGTACTTC.

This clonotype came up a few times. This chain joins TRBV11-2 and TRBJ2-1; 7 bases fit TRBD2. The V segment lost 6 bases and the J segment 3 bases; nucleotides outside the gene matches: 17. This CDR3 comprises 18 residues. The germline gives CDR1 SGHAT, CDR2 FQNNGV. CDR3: CASSFGPPYGGYYNEQFF. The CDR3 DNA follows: TGTGCCAGCAGTTTCGGCCCTCCTTACGGGGGGTACTACAATGAGCAGTTCTTC.

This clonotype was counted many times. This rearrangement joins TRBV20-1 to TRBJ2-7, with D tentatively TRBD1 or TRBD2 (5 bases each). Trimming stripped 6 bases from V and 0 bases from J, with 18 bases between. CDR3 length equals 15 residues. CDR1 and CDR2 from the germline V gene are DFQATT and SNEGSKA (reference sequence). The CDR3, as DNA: TGCAGTGCCGTGAGCGGACGGCAGGGCTCCTACGAGCAGTACTTC. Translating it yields CSAVSGRQGSYEQYF.

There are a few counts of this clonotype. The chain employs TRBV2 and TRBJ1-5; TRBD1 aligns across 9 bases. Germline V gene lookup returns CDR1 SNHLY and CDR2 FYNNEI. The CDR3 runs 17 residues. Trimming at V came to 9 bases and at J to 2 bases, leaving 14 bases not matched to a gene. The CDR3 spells CASFRDRDFVGNQPQHF. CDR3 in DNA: TGTGCCAGTTTCCGGGACAGGGACTTTGTAGGCAATCAGCCCCAGCATTTT.